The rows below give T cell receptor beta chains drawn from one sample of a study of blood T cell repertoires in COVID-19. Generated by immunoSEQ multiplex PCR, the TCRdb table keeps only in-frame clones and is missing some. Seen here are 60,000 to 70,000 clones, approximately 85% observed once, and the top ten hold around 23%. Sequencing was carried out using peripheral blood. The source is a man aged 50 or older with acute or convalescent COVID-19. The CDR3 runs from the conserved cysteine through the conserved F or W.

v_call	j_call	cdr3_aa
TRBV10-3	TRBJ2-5	CATGTSGEAGETQYF
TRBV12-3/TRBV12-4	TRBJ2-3	CASRGQSQASQYF
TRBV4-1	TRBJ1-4	CASSQADRAWEKLFF
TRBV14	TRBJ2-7	CASSQLGLGGTGSFEQYF
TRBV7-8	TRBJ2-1	CASTKVGGGGASNEQFF
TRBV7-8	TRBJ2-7	CASSPGLVAEQYF
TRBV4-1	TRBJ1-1	CASSQDRYEQGRSEAFF
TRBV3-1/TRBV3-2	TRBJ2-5	CASSQGLETQYF
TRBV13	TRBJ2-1	CASISKSGLNSYNEQFF
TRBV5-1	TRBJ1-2	CASSFNGQGAAGYTF
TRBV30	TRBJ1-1	CAWSLDRGQPEAFF
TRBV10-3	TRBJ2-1	CAIRAGGPENEQFF
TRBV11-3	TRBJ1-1	CASGSEEGVPHREAFF
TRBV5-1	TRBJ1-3	CASSASVYSGNTIYF
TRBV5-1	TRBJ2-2	CASSLGDRENTGELFF
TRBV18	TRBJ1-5	CASSPRDTGSNQPQHF
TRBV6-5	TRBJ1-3	CASRSVQGSGNTIYF
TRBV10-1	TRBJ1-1	CASSAAGDGNTEAFF
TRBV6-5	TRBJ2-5	CASKRGGYGETQYF
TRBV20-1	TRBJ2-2	CSASPPGTGVTGELFF
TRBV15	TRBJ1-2	CATSRDPTNYGYTF
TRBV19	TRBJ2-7	CASSSPGTGSTFEQYF
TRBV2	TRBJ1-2	CASSFPQGNYGYTF
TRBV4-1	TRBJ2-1	CASSQSGEPYNEQFF
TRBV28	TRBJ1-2	CASSPPGGGYGYTF
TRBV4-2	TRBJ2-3	CASSQALAADTQYF
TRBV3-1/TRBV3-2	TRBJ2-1	CASSHGTGDLSYNEQFF
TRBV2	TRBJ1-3	CASSEAGGRRNTIYF
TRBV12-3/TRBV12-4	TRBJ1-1	CASSFTGGGEAFF
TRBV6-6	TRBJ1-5	CASSPRGGADDQPQHF
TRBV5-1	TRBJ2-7	CASSLDRAYEQYF
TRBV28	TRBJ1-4	CASKTGPTNEKLFF
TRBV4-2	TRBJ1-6	CASSQPETGTYNSPLHF
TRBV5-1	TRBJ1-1	CASSPGANTEAFF
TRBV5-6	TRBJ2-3	CASSLETGGQNTQYF
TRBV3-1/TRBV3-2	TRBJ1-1	CASSQRTATEAFF
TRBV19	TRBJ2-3	CASSKTGARTDTQYF
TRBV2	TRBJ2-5	CASSYFEGTQYF
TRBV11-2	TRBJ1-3	CASSPRDRGQTIYF
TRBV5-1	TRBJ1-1	CASSPSTNTEAFF
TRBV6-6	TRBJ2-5	CASSFRGDQETQYF
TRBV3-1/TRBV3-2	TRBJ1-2	CASSLQGPGGYTF
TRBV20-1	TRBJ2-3	CSASHNTDTQYF
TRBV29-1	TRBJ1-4	CSVEDIGVGEKLFF
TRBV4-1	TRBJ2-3	CASSQGSGGVTDTQYF
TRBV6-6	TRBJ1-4	CASSGTGGDEKLFF
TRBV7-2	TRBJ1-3	CASSLEGARGGNTIYF
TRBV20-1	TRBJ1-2	CSARDQAGYTF
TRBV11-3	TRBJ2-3	CASSLVPGPQYF
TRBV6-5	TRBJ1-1	CASIGGFGTEAFF